These T cell receptor beta chains were read from a single sample in a study of cytomegalovirus exposure and HLA in healthy donors. The method was immunoSEQ multiplex PCR; TCRdb's version includes in-frame clones alone and lacks a portion of them. Counted here are more than 140,000 clones, about four fifths occurring once; the ten biggest clones make up 3% to 3.5%. The sequencing input was PBMCs. The receptor source for this set is a man younger than 35 in good health and CMV-seropositive. The CDR3 runs from the conserved cysteine through the conserved F or W. The D gene is left open where the match is weak. Clone size is not always given. Where it is, it says once, few, many or a class for expanded clones.

d_call	cdr3_length	j_call	v_call	clone_size	cdr3_nt	cdr3_aa
.	14	TRBJ1-1	TRBV7-6	.	TGTGCCAGCAGCCCCCGGACTCTACCCACTGAAGCTTTCTTT	CASSPRTLPTEAFF
.	12	TRBJ2-7	TRBV27	.	TGTGCCAGCAGTTTTTCCGGGGGCGAGCAGTACTTC	CASSFSGGEQYF
TRBD1	16	TRBJ1-1	TRBV25-1	.	TGTGCCAGCAGTGCAAGCGACAGGGGGCGGGGGACTGAAGCTTTCTTT	CASSASDRGRGTEAFF
.	16	TRBJ1-5	TRBV19	.	TGTGCCAGTAGTATAGGGAGGGCATATAGCAATCAGCCCCAGCATTTT	CASSIGRAYSNQPQHF
TRBD2	14	TRBJ2-5	TRBV28	.	TGTGCCAGCAGTTTATATAACCCGGGGGGGACCCAGTACTTC	CASSLYNPGGTQYF
TRBD1	15	TRBJ1-1	TRBV5-1	once	TGCGCCAGCAGCGAAACAGGGGGCAGGTGGACTGAAGCTTTCTTT	CASSETGGRWTEAFF
TRBD1	15	TRBJ2-3	TRBV7-3	.	TGTGCCAGCAGCTTAACGGGACAGAGCACAGATACGCAGTATTTT	CASSLTGQSTDTQYF
TRBD1	13	TRBJ1-2	TRBV6-5	.	TGTGCCAGCAGCCCCGGGACAGAAGATGGCTACACCTTC	CASSPGTEDGYTF
.	13	TRBJ1-2	TRBV27	.	TGTGCCAGCAGTTCACTGGACAGCTATGGCTACACCTTC	CASSSLDSYGYTF
TRBD1	18	TRBJ2-2	TRBV27	once	TGTGCCAGCAGGGGGACAGGGACCCCCTCTTCGAACACCGGGGAGCTGTTTTTT	CASRGTGTPSSNTGELFF
.	16	TRBJ1-5	TRBV19	.	TGTGCCAGTAGTATGGTCGGCAGGGTAGGCAATCAGCCCCAGCATTTT	CASSMVGRVGNQPQHF
TRBD1	15	TRBJ2-7	TRBV7-8	.	TGTGCCAGCAGCTCGTGGACAGGGCCTACAGAGGGGCAGTACTTC	CASSSWTGPTEGQYF
.	15	TRBJ1-1	TRBV5-1	.	TGCGCCAGCAGCTTGGGGGGGGAGGGGAACACTGAAGCTTTCTTT	CASSLGGEGNTEAFF
TRBD2	16	TRBJ2-1	TRBV19	few	TGTGCCAGTAGTGCCTCTAGCGGGAGCTCCTACAATGAGCAGTTCTTC	CASSASSGSSYNEQFF
TRBD1	14	TRBJ1-2	TRBV10-2	.	TGCGCCAGCATCCCGACAGGGGGCGGGTATGGCTACACCTTC	CASIPTGGGYGYTF
TRBD1	14	TRBJ2-2	TRBV5-1	.	TGCGCCAGCTCGGACAGGGGGTACACCGGGGAGCTGTTTTTT	CASSDRGYTGELFF
.	13	TRBJ2-7	TRBV19	.	TGTGCCAGTAGTATAGGTCCAGGGAAGGCGCAGTACTTC	CASSIGPGKAQYF
TRBD1	17	TRBJ2-1	TRBV7-3	.	TGTGCCAGCAGCTTAGAGACAGGCCGCTTCAGGGGGAATGAGCAGTTCTTC	CASSLETGRFRGNEQFF
.	16	TRBJ1-4	TRBV9	.	TGTGCCAGCAGCGTAGATTCCCCAGGGCTAAATGAAAAACTGTTTTTT	CASSVDSPGLNEKLFF
.	14	TRBJ2-1	TRBV9	.	TGTGCCAGCAGCCTAAGAGACTCCTACAATGAGCAGTTCTTC	CASSLRDSYNEQFF
.	13	TRBJ2-7	TRBV7-7	once	TGTGCTAGCAGCTCTAGGGCAGGGTTCGAGCAGTACTTC	CASSSRAGFEQYF